This entry lists 13 T cell receptor beta chains sequenced from one sample in a study of blood T cell repertoires in COVID-19. Assay: immunoSEQ multiplex PCR; the TCRdb copy retains only in-frame clones and omits some. Among 300,000 to 400,000 clones listed, roughly 88% were seen once. Sequenced: PBMCs or T cells enriched from blood (not recorded which). The receptors were sampled from a woman younger than 45 with acute COVID-19.

The chain recombines TRBV5-1 with TRBJ2-3; tentatively, D is TRBD1 (6 bases). V was cut by 2 bases and J by 5 bases, with 18 bases left in between. Germline CDR1 and CDR2: SGHRS and YFSETQ. This CDR3 is 16 amino acids long. The CDR3 DNA reads as TGCGCCAGCAGCTTTAATGGCAGGGGATTTGGAGATACGCAGTATTTT. It specifies CASSFNGRGFGDTQYF.

The chain combines TRBV7-8 with TRBJ1-1; 8 bases are a match to TRBD1. Unmatched junction bases numbered 8, after V lost 1 base and J lost 1 base. The CDR3 contains 17 residues. The germline V gene has CDR1 SGHVS and CDR2 FQNEAQ. The CDR3 region has the DNA TGTGCCAGCAGCTTAGAGGGACAGGCATTAAGGAACACTGAAGCTTTCTTT. It specifies CASSLEGQALRNTEAFF.

Points on this clone: The junction does not match germline at one end; this may be a read error. This rearrangement joins TRBV3-1 (or the pseudogene TRBV3-2) to TRBJ1-1; D uncertain. CDR3 size: 12 residues. The germline CDR1 and CDR2 sequences are LGHDT and YNNKEL (reference sequence). The CDR3 DNA is TGTGCCAGCAGCCAAGGTGACGGCAGGCTCGTCTTT. Protein sequence: CASSQGDGRLVF.

The V gene is TRBV19, the J gene TRBJ1-6; 8 nucleotides line up with TRBD1. CDR3 length equals 17 residues. Germline CDR1 and CDR2: LNHDA and SQIVND (reference sequence). V was clipped by 6 bases and J by 0 bases; unmatched bases: 7. CDR3: CASSHRQGSSYNSPLHF. DNA for the CDR3: TGTGCCAGTAGCCATCGACAGGGGAGCTCCTATAATTCACCCCTCCACTTT.

The chain joins TRBV25-1 to TRBJ1-2; TRBD1 is a possible D gene (6 bases). Germline V gene data show CDR1 as MGHDK and CDR2 as SYGVNS. The ends were cut back, 8 bases at V and 7 bases at J, with 11 bases in the middle. The CDR3 loop spans 11 amino acids. The CDR3 here is CASRRDTGYTF. In DNA form, the CDR3 reads TGTGCCAGCCGCCGGGACACTGGCTACACCTTC.

This clone was observed once. The chain combines TRBV3-1 (or the pseudogene TRBV3-2) with TRBJ2-1; 10 bases align to TRBD1. CDR3 length: 15 amino acids. Germline V CDR1 and CDR2: LGHDT, YNNKEL (reference sequence). The V and J ends lost 3 bases and 3 bases, in that order; junction bases with no gene match: 2. The CDR3 protein is CASSQTGGGYNEQFF. DNA of the CDR3: TGTGCCAGCAGCCAGACAGGGGGCGGCTACAATGAGCAGTTCTTC.

This chain uses TRBV30 with TRBJ2-1; 7 positions agree with TRBD1. After removal of 3 bases from V and 6 bases from J, the junction contained 14 bases not matched to a gene. Germline V gene sequence: CDR1 GTSNPN, CDR2 SVGIG (reference sequence). CDR3 length: 16 residues. The CDR3 sequence is CAWRRRGDRVLNEQFF. The CDR3 DNA is TGTGCCTGGAGACGGCGAGGGGACAGAGTGCTCAATGAGCAGTTCTTC. The complete variable domain, with remaining parts taken from reference TRBV30 and TRBJ2-1, reads SQTIHQWPATLVQPVGSPLSLECTVEGTSNPNLYWYRQAAGRGLQLLFYSVGIGQISSEVPQNLSASRPQDRQFILSSKKLLLSDSGFYLCAWRRRGDRVLNEQFFGPGTRLTVL.

The chain joins TRBV27 to TRBJ2-7, with 9 bases aligning to TRBD1. V lost 0 bases, J lost 4 bases, and 4 bases stayed unmatched. This CDR3 has 15 amino acids. The germline V gene has CDR1 MNHEY and CDR2 SMNVEV (reference sequence). The CDR3 is CASSLSDRGRYEQYF. The DNA of the CDR3 is TGTGCCAGCAGTTTATCAGACAGGGGGAGGTACGAGCAGTACTTC.

The chain combines TRBV6-5 with TRBJ1-2; 7 bases agree with TRBD1. Trimming removed 5 bases from V and 3 bases from J; junction bases left unmatched: 6. The CDR3 totals 14 residues. Per the germline V gene, CDR1 is MNHEY and CDR2 is SVGAGI. CDR3 sequence (DNA): TGTGCCAGCAGTCTGGACAGGAGGGACTATGGCTACACCTTC. It translates to CASSLDRRDYGYTF.

This clone was found a few times. V and J are TRBV12-3 or TRBV12-4 and TRBJ1-1; D is undetermined. The CDR3 loop spans 13 amino acids. The ends were cut back, 5 bases at V and 2 bases at J, with 9 bases in the middle. The CDR3 loop reads CASSHRLNTEAFF. In nucleotides, the CDR3 is TGTGCCAGCAGTCACCGTCTAAACACTGAAGCTTTCTTT.

The rearrangement uses TRBV4-1 and TRBJ2-3; tentatively, D is TRBD2 (6 bases). The CDR3 covers 14 residues. The germline V and J ends were trimmed by 0 bases and 4 bases, with 8 bases remaining between them. Germline-derived CDR1 and CDR2 are MGHRA and YSYEKL. This chain's CDR3 is CASSQERGSDTQYF. The CDR3, as DNA: TGCGCCAGCAGCCAAGAGCGGGGTTCAGATACGCAGTATTTT.

The J gene is TRBJ1-2, the V gene TRBV24-1, with 8 bases aligning to TRBD1. The CDR3 loop spans 15 amino acids. The germline gives CDR1 KGHDR, CDR2 SFDVKD. The V and J ends lost 2 bases and 4 bases, in that order; junction bases with no gene match: 5. The CDR3 bases are TGTGCCACCAGTGATTCAGGGGGCGCAGGCTATGGCTACACCTTC. This gives the protein CATSDSGGAGYGYTF.

The chain links TRBV19 to TRBJ1-4; the D is unclear. Germline CDR1 is LNHDA and CDR2 is SQIVND (reference sequence). The CDR3 is made up of 14 amino acids. V was clipped by 5 bases and J by 7 bases, with 14 bases between them. The CDR3 bases are TGTGCCAGTAGTGGAGGGCGCGGGAGTGAAAAACTGTTTTTT. It codes for CASSGGRGSEKLFF.